This T cell receptor (beta chain) originates from a study of CD8+CD57+ T cells in acquired aplastic anemia. This clonotype came up many times. Its antigen is unknown. Genomic DNA acted as the template from which TCR beta VDJ combination and CDR3 sequence profiling were carried out. TCRdb recomputed calls from the reads with MiXCR, one row per CDR3 protein. The repertoire has about 110,000 distinct CDR3 sequences, approximately 48% of them found once; the top ten carry under 35%. Study results and caveats: Levels of CD8+ Simpson's diversity were not significantly distinct in patients versus controls.

Between the trimmed V and J ends, which lost 2 bases and 0 bases, there was a span of 9 bases. In germline, CDR1 is SGDLS, CDR2 YYNGEE. The CDR3 consists of 15 residues. The chain links TRBV9 to TRBJ1-5; no definite D call. Sequencing used sorted CD4+, CD8+, or CD8+CD57+ T cells (not recorded which) from PBMCs. The clonotype originates from a human donor in good health, serving as a control. The CDR3 loop reads CASSVGRNSNQPQHF. The CDR3 bases are TGTGCCAGCAGCGTGGGCAGGAATAGCAATCAGCCCCAGCATTTT.